The clone carrying this TCR beta chain was counted once. This record comes from a study of CD8 T cells in Susac syndrome. When the RNA was reverse transcribed, random hexamers were used with an input of roughly 0.45 to 1 ug. TCRdb recomputed calls from the immunoSEQ multiplex PCR reads with MiXCR, one row per CDR3 protein. The data contain about 49,000 distinct CDR3 sequences, approximately 94% of them seen just once; the ten biggest clones take up approximately 0.53%. This CDR3 is built from 15 residues. V lost 4 bases and J lost 5, with 18 bases in between. Germline values: CDR1 SGHRS, CDR2 YFSETQ. V gene TRBV5-1 combines with J gene TRBJ2-5; TRBD2 might be the D (6 bases). The source material was CD8+ T cells from PBMCs. The source is a human donor in good health. The CDR3 loop reads CASSTESGTWETQYF. CDR3 in DNA: TGCGCCAGCAGCACGGAATCGGGGACTTGGGAGACCCAGTACTTC.